Each of the 21 T cell receptor beta chains below was sequenced from the same sample in a study of response to subunit inactivated influenza vaccine. TCRdb used MiXCR to reprocess the RT-PCR reads, holding one entry per CDR3 protein. Of hundreds of thousands of distinct CDR3 sequences detected, approximately 17% appear once; the ten largest clones hold roughly a tenth. The input for sequencing was PBMCs from blood, taken about 5 days after vaccination. The source of these receptors is a man aged 50 to 59 who received an inactivated influenza vaccine.

The chain is built from TRBV20-1 and TRBJ2-1; D is ambiguous. V was shortened by 2 bases and J by 7 bases, with 6 bases between the two germline ends. Germline V lookup: CDR1 DFQATT, CDR2 SNEGSKA (reference sequence). The CDR3 is 11 residues long. CDR3 protein: CSARLANEQFF. CDR3 in DNA: TGCAGTGCTAGACTTGCGAATGAGCAGTTCTTC.

The chain combines TRBV30 with TRBJ2-1; no firm D call. Germline V gene sequence: CDR1 GTSNPN, CDR2 SVGIG (reference sequence). V lost 5 bases and J lost 9, with 17 bases in between. The CDR3 is made up of 13 amino acids. The CDR3 sequence is CAWYPMFSGEQFF. CDR3 nucleotide sequence: TGTGCCTGGTATCCGATGTTCTCTGGTGAGCAGTTCTTC.

A word on this clonotype: A read error may account for a junction end that differs from germline. The chain couples TRBV7-7 to TRBJ2-5; D may correspond to TRBD1 or TRBD2 (6 bases each). This CDR3 is built from 15 residues. Looked up from germline, CDR1 is SSHAT and CDR2 is FNYEAQ (reference sequence). CDR3 amino acids: CASSLAWGARETQYF. In DNA form, the CDR3 reads TGTGCTAGCAGCTTAGCGTGGGGGGCCAGGGAGACCCAGTACTTC.

The V call is TRBV12-3 or TRBV12-4, the J call TRBJ2-5, with a tentative D call TRBD2 (7 bases). V lost 6 bases and J 4 bases, leaving 24 bases between the germline ends. This CDR3 comprises 17 residues. The CDR3 DNA is TGTGCCAGCAGCAAAGGGGGGGGCGGGCTTAGAAGAGAGACCCAGTACTTC. Encoded protein: CASSKGGGGLRRETQYF.

This clonotype was counted at least ten times. V and J are TRBV20-1 and TRBJ2-5, with 8 bases identical to TRBD1. The CDR3 contains 13 residues. CDR1 is DFQATT and CDR2 is SNEGSKA in the germline V gene (reference sequence). V lost 6 bases to trimming and J lost 5 bases; unmatched junction nucleotides: 8. The chain's CDR3 is CSADARGRETQYF. The CDR3 DNA follows: TGCAGTGCAGACGCCAGGGGGCGGGAGACCCAGTACTTC.

V is TRBV12-3 or TRBV12-4 and J is TRBJ2-3; the match to TRBD2 covers 12 bases. V lost 3 bases and J lost 4; bases outside the gene matches: 8. The CDR3 runs to 17 residues. CDR3 loop: CASSFSHLAGGADTQYF. CDR3 sequence (DNA): TGTGCCAGCAGTTTCTCTCATCTAGCGGGAGGGGCAGATACGCAGTATTTT.

The CDR3 DNA is TGCAGCGTTGGACAGGGCGGGACCCAGTACTTC. Its protein product is CSVGQGGTQYF. V usage is TRBV29-1 and J usage is TRBJ2-5, with 7 bases fitting TRBD1. CDR3 length: 11 amino acids. The ends lost 4 bases at V and 7 bases at J; junction bases unmatched: 3. Germline loops: CDR1 SQVTM, CDR2 ANQGSEA.

In DNA, the CDR3 is TGTGCCAGCAGTTCCACAGGGGAAGGCTACACCTTC. It specifies CASSSTGEGYTF. The chain recombines TRBV6-5 with TRBJ1-2, with TRBD1 matching 7 bases. The ends lost 4 bases at V and 8 bases at J; junction bases unmatched: 4. The CDR3 has 12 amino acids. Germline CDR1 is MNHEY and CDR2 is SVGAGI.

This clonotype appeared many times. The chain combines TRBV12-3 or TRBV12-4 with TRBJ2-2; 7 bases fit TRBD2. This CDR3 has 16 amino acids. The V and J ends lost 6 bases and 0 bases, in that order; junction bases with no gene match: 7. CDR3 nucleotides: TGTGCCAGCAGCATTTTTAGCGGGTCGAACACCGGGGAGCTGTTTTTT. Translation gives CASSIFSGSNTGELFF.

The V call is TRBV20-1, the J call TRBJ2-5; the D gene is possibly TRBD1 (6 bases). The CDR3 consists of 13 residues. With 5 bases removed from V and 10 bases from J, the gap between germline ends came to 20 bases. Germline V gene sequence: CDR1 DFQATT, CDR2 SNEGSKA (reference sequence). This CDR3 reads CSAAHRAEGVQYF. The DNA for the CDR3 is TGCAGTGCTGCACACAGGGCCGAGGGTGTCCAGTACTTC.

The chain combines TRBV20-1 with TRBJ1-4; maybe TRBD1 (6 bases). The CDR3 contains 15 residues. Trimming cost V 6 bases and J 7 bases, with 21 bases left between them. In germline, CDR1 is DFQATT, CDR2 SNEGSKA (reference sequence). Here the CDR3 DNA reads TGCAGTGCCACCCCCAGGGGCGAAGCACCTGAAAAACTGTTTTTT. Translation gives CSATPRGEAPEKLFF.

This clonotype came up a few times. This chain uses TRBV20-1 with TRBJ2-7; tentative D call: TRBD2 (5 bases). The V end was cut by 0 bases, the J end by 7 bases, with 19 bases between. CDR3 size: 15 residues. The germline gives CDR1 DFQATT, CDR2 SNEGSKA (reference sequence). Written as DNA, the CDR3 is TGCAGTGCTAGAGATCATCGGGCTAGCCAGGCAGAGCAGTACTTC. As protein: CSARDHRASQAEQYF.

This clonotype was found a few times. The rearrangement links TRBV29-1 to TRBJ2-7, with 9 bases that match TRBD2. The CDR3 is 15 residues long. Germline-derived CDR1 and CDR2 are SQVTM and ANQGSEA. The V gene end was trimmed by 1 base and the J gene end by 2 bases; junction bases not matched to a gene: 6. The CDR3 here is CSVEVGAGGAYEQYF. The CDR3 DNA sequence: TGCAGCGTTGAAGTGGGAGCGGGAGGAGCCTACGAGCAGTACTTC.

This clonotype appeared a few times. The rearrangement links TRBV11-2 to TRBJ2-3; 7 positions match TRBD2. J gave up 2 bases and V 7 bases, and 9 bases lay outside the gene matches. CDR1 and CDR2 (germline): SGHAT, FQNNGV. The CDR3 runs 15 residues. The CDR3 coding sequence is TGTGCCAGCACCATGGAGCGGGGACTCACAGATACGCAGTATTTT. Its protein product is CASTMERGLTDTQYF.

This clonotype was observed many times. The chain employs TRBV7-2 and TRBJ1-2; no clear D. Per the germline V gene, CDR1 is SGHTA and CDR2 is FQGNSA. V was shortened by 2 bases and J by 0 bases, with 7 bases between the two germline ends. This CDR3 has 14 residues. Written as DNA, the CDR3 is TGTGCCAGCAGCTTAAGTGGGACTAACTATGGCTACACCTTC. It yields the protein CASSLSGTNYGYTF.

In its sample, this clonotype was seen a few times. The chain carries TRBV7-2 and TRBJ2-7; TRBD1 aligns across 9 bases. CDR3 length: 15 amino acids. Germline V gene data show CDR1 as SGHTA and CDR2 as FQGNSA. V shed 4 bases and J 3 bases; nucleotides not matched to a gene: 7. The CDR3 DNA follows: TGTGCCAGCAGCTCACGACCGGGACAGGGCTACGAGCAGTACTTC. It encodes CASSSRPGQGYEQYF. The complete variable domain, with remaining parts taken from reference TRBV7-2 and TRBJ2-7, reads GAGVSQSPSNKVTEKGKDVELRCDPISGHTALYWYRQSLGQGLEFLIYFQGNSAPDKSGLPSDRFSAERTGGSVSTLTIQRTQQEDSAVYLCASSSRPGQGYEQYFGPGTRLTVT.

This clonotype was detected a few times. J is TRBJ2-2 and V is TRBV29-1; TRBD2 agrees at 10 bases. Per the germline V gene, CDR1 is SQVTM and CDR2 is ANQGSEA. This CDR3 comprises 13 residues. Trimming took 4 bases from V and 6 from J; bases not matched to a gene: 2. This CDR3 reads CSVGAGGPGELFF. The CDR3 nucleotides read TGCAGCGTTGGAGCGGGGGGGCCCGGGGAGCTGTTTTTT.

This clonotype showed up many times. J is TRBJ2-1 and V is TRBV29-1, with 7 bases matching TRBD1. V lost 6 bases to trimming and J lost 1 base; unmatched junction nucleotides: 9. The CDR3 covers 15 residues. The germline V gene encodes CDR1 SQVTM and CDR2 ANQGSEA. The CDR3 DNA is TGCAGCGTAGACCGGGACAGACTATCCTACAATGAGCAGTTCTTC. Encoded protein: CSVDRDRLSYNEQFF.

This clonotype was detected ten times or more. V and J are TRBV11-2 and TRBJ1-6; 7 bases are shared with TRBD1. Looked up from germline, CDR1 is SGHAT and CDR2 is FQNNGV. With 3 bases clipped from V and 5 bases from J, the junction kept 7 bases outside the gene matches. CDR3 length equals 16 residues. CDR3 coding DNA: TGTGCCAGCAGCTTGGTGTTACAGGGGAATAATTCACCCCTCCACTTT. Its translation: CASSLVLQGNNSPLHF.

The chain has TRBV28 and TRBJ2-7; D uncertain. The CDR3 runs 15 residues. Between the trimmed V and J ends, which lost 5 bases and 3 bases, there was a span of 17 bases. The germline CDR1 and CDR2 sequences are MDHEN and SYDVKM. The CDR3 nucleotides are TGTGCCAGCAGTCTAGACTCTGCTGGGGTCTACGAGCAGTACTTC. This encodes CASSLDSAGVYEQYF.

This clonotype was found a few times. CDR3 sequence (DNA): TGCAGTGCTAGCCAGGATGAAGCTACGCAGTATTTT. Protein: CSASQDEATQYF. The rearrangement uses TRBV20-1 and TRBJ2-3, with D unresolved. V lost 3 bases and J 8 bases, leaving 12 bases between the germline ends. CDR1 and CDR2 (germline): DFQATT, SNEGSKA (reference sequence). CDR3 length equals 12 residues.